One sample yielded the 24 T cell receptor beta chains listed below, sequenced in a study of Ad26.COV2.S vaccination and SARS-CoV-2 variants. Stated treatment: roughly 18 received Ad26.COV2.S at low or high dose, single or two shots; 5 received placebo; per-sample allocation not given. The study sampled participants on day 63 after the first vaccine or placebo injection. Generated by immunoSEQ multiplex PCR, the TCRdb table keeps only in-frame clones and is missing some. The sample records some 520,000 clones, around nine tenths being singletons. Sequenced material: peripheral blood, taken in a trial of Ad26.COV2.S vaccine versus placebo. The source of these receptors is a person aged 18-60 years who received the Ad26.COV2.S COVID-19 vaccine or a placebo.

The CDR3 coding sequence is TGTGCCAGCAGCCTGGGGATCCATAGGACTGAAGCTTTCTTT. Its translation: CASSLGIHRTEAFF. J is TRBJ1-1 and V is TRBV7-6; D is unclear. The V and J ends lost 5 bases and 5 bases respectively, with 15 bases between them. Germline assignment: CDR1 SGHVS and CDR2 FNYEAQ. The CDR3 contains 14 residues.

This clone was seen only a few times. This chain uses TRBV5-1 with TRBJ1-4, with D perhaps matching TRBD1 (6 bases). V lost 4 bases and J lost 4, with 14 bases in between. The CDR3 is 15 amino acids. Germline V gene lookup returns CDR1 SGHRS and CDR2 YFSETQ. The CDR3 spells CASSAAGTSNEKLFF. CDR3 coding DNA: TGCGCCAGCAGCGCCGCCGGGACAAGTAATGAAAAACTGTTTTTT.

The gene calls are TRBV3-1 (or the pseudogene TRBV3-2) and TRBJ2-4; 8 nucleotides align to TRBD2. This CDR3 has 16 residues. J was trimmed by 6 bases and V by 2 bases; bases with no gene match: 9. CDR1 LGHDT and CDR2 YNNKEL come from the germline V gene (reference sequence). CDR3 DNA: TGTGCCAGCAGCCAAACCCGGGGACTAGGGGCAAACATTCAGTACTTC. This translates into CASSQTRGLGANIQYF.

The rearrangement joins TRBV7-2 to TRBJ1-5, with a possible D match to TRBD1 (5 bases). The V end was cut by 4 bases, the J end by 5 bases, with 12 bases between. Per the germline V gene, CDR1 is SGHTA and CDR2 is FQGNSA. CDR3 length: 14 amino acids. The CDR3 here is CASSYGAGDQPQHF. DNA for the CDR3: TGTGCCAGCAGCTACGGGGCTGGGGATCAGCCCCAGCATTTT.

The chain combines TRBV9 with TRBJ1-3, with a possible D match to TRBD1 (6 bases). V gave up 1 base and J gave up 5 bases, with 19 bases separating them. The CDR3 totals 17 residues. Germline-derived CDR1 and CDR2 are SGDLS and YYNGEE. This CDR3 reads CASSVQEQGIGRNTIYF. DNA for the CDR3: TGTGCCAGCAGCGTACAAGAGCAGGGGATCGGAAGAAACACCATATATTTT.

V and J are TRBV6-2 or TRBV6-3 and TRBJ2-7; 12 bases are shared with TRBD2. The germline V gene encodes CDR1 MNHEY and CDR2 SVGEGT. V lost 4 bases, J lost 7 bases, and 23 bases stayed unmatched. The CDR3 spans 20 residues. The chain's CDR3 is CASSSLLLRLAGDRRGEQYF. Written as DNA, the CDR3 is TGTGCCAGCAGTTCCCTACTCCTCCGACTAGCGGGGGACCGTCGGGGGGAGCAGTACTTC.

This clone was detected only a few times. The chain employs TRBV6-1 and TRBJ2-7; D is uncertain. This CDR3 is 12 amino acids long. V was cut by 5 bases and J by 4 bases, with 9 bases left in between. Germline lookup yields CDR1 MNHNS and CDR2 SASEGT. In DNA form, the CDR3 reads TGTGCCAGCAGTCCGATTGCGTACGAGCAGTACTTC. It is translated as CASSPIAYEQYF.

This clone was seen once. The gene calls are TRBV6-4 and TRBJ1-1; perhaps TRBD1 as D (5 bases). Germline CDR1 is MRHNA and CDR2 is SNTAGT. V was pared by 4 bases and J by 7 bases, with 13 bases between. The CDR3 extends over 13 amino acids. The CDR3 region has the DNA TGTGCCAGCAGTGTTTCTTTGCAGGGTGAAGCTTTCTTT. Its translation: CASSVSLQGEAFF.

This chain connects TRBV7-2 to TRBJ2-2, with D possibly matching TRBD1 (5 bases). V lost 0 bases to trimming and J lost 7 bases, with 9 bases between them. Looked up from germline, CDR1 is SGHTA and CDR2 is FQGNSA. The CDR3 is 14 amino acids. DNA for the CDR3: TGTGCCAGCAGCTTAGCACCAGGGAACGGGGAGCTGTTTTTT. Translating gives CASSLAPGNGELFF.

The chain joins TRBV5-1 to TRBJ2-3, with TRBD2 as a possible D gene (6 bases). V lost 4 bases, J lost 2 bases, and 20 bases lay in between. Germline V gives CDR1 SGHRS, CDR2 YFSETQ. This CDR3 region has 17 residues. The CDR3 DNA reads TGCGCCAGCAGCCAAGGCGGGGCGCGCGGGCCCACAGATACGCAGTATTTT. This gives the protein CASSQGGARGPTDTQYF.

Points on this clone: Additional DNA sequences in this sample encode the identical CDR3. V gene TRBV7-9 combines with J gene TRBJ1-1, with 7 bases fitting TRBD1. CDR3 length: 14 residues. Germline V CDR1 and CDR2: SEHNR, FQNEAQ (reference sequence). V lost 3 bases, J lost 0 bases, and 1 base stayed unmatched. As DNA, the CDR3 is TGTGCCAGCAGCTTGGGACAGTTGAACACTGAAGCTTTCTTT. Translation: CASSLGQLNTEAFF.

The chain has TRBV19 and TRBJ1-2; D call uncertain. V was trimmed by 3 bases and J by 8 bases, leaving 16 bases between them. This CDR3 comprises 14 residues. Germline V gene sequence: CDR1 LNHDA, CDR2 SQIVND (reference sequence). The CDR3 region has the DNA TGTGCCAGTAGTATGGGAGTTCCGGCTGTCGGCTACACCTTC. Residues: CASSMGVPAVGYTF.

V gene TRBV28 combines with J gene TRBJ2-1, with D unresolved. Trimming stripped 6 bases from V and 10 bases from J, with 13 bases between. Germline CDR1 MDHEN, CDR2 SYDVKM. CDR3 length equals 12 residues. CDR3 protein: CASRRDLGEQFF. For the CDR3, the DNA is TGTGCCAGCAGAAGGGATCTGGGGGAGCAGTTCTTC.

The CDR3 nucleotides are TGTGCCACCAGCAGAGTGCAGACTAGCGGGAGTTACGAGCAGTACTTC. Amino acid sequence: CATSRVQTSGSYEQYF. This chain uses TRBV15 with TRBJ2-7; 12 positions agree with TRBD2. The V gene end was trimmed by 1 base and the J gene end by 4 bases; junction bases not matched to a gene: 5. Germline-derived CDR1 and CDR2 are LNHNV and YYDKDF (reference sequence). This CDR3 region has 16 residues.

The chain employs TRBV2 and TRBJ1-6, with no clear D. Germline V gene lookup returns CDR1 SNHLY and CDR2 FYNNEI. V gave up 4 bases and J gave up 9 bases, with 13 bases separating them. The CDR3 covers 14 residues. The CDR3 coding sequence is TGTGCCAGCAGTGGACTGATAGTGGTTTCACCCCTCCACTTT. Translation gives CASSGLIVVSPLHF.

The J gene is TRBJ1-5, the V gene TRBV6-2 or TRBV6-3; D ambiguous. The V gene lost 5 bases and the J gene lost 1 base, with 12 bases spanning the gap. Per germline, CDR1 MNHEY and CDR2 SVGEGT. The length of the CDR3 is 15 residues. The CDR3 DNA follows: TGTGCCAGCAGTCTAGGACTAGCAAGCAATCAGCCCCAGCATTTT. Encoded protein: CASSLGLASNQPQHF.

The genes are TRBV5-1 and TRBJ2-4; no clear D gene. V shed 6 bases and J shed 1 base, with 23 bases lying between them. Germline CDR1 is SGHRS and CDR2 is YFSETQ. This CDR3 has 18 amino acids. CDR3 loop: CASNLGTGGARAKNIQYF. DNA of the CDR3: TGCGCCAGCAACCTGGGAACGGGTGGAGCCAGGGCCAAAAACATTCAGTACTTC.

The sample holds a few counts of this clone. DNA of the CDR3: TGTGCCAGCAGTTACTCACCAACAGGGGGGCCCTACGAGCAGTACTTC. Its translation: CASSYSPTGGPYEQYF. The V and J genes are TRBV6-5 and TRBJ2-7; TRBD1 matches at 8 bases. CDR3 length: 16 residues. V lost 0 bases, J lost 2 bases, and 6 bases stayed unmatched. Germline CDR1 is MNHEY and CDR2 is SVGAGI.

The gene calls are TRBV6-5 and TRBJ2-1; 7 bases align to TRBD2. J gave up 5 bases and V 10 bases, and 8 bases lay outside the gene matches. Germline CDR1 MNHEY, CDR2 SVGAGI. The CDR3 covers 13 residues. The CDR3 bases are TGTGCCACCGGGGGGAGCGTCGACAATGAGCAGTTCTTC. Its translation: CATGGSVDNEQFF.

The CDR3 spells CASRTPSTDTQYF. The DNA of the CDR3 is TGTGCCAGCAGGACACCGAGCACAGATACGCAGTATTTT. This chain joins TRBV7-9 and TRBJ2-3; no firm D call. The ends were cut back, 6 bases at V and 0 bases at J, with 7 bases in the middle. The CDR3 extends over 13 amino acids. Germline V gene sequence: CDR1 SEHNR, CDR2 FQNEAQ (reference sequence).

This chain connects TRBV7-2 to TRBJ2-7, with TRBD1 identical over 8 bases. J gave up 5 bases and V 5 bases, and 8 bases lay outside the gene matches. Germline CDR1 reads SGHTA; CDR2 reads FQGNSA. The CDR3 extends over 14 amino acids. CDR3 sequence reads: CASSQRTGRNEQYF. CDR3 DNA sequence: TGTGCCAGCAGCCAAAGGACAGGGCGGAACGAGCAGTACTTC.

This sequence joins TRBV2 and TRBJ1-1, with no clear D. Germline CDR1 SNHLY, CDR2 FYNNEI. V shed 6 bases and J shed 1 base, with 9 bases lying between them. This CDR3 has 13 amino acids. For the CDR3, the DNA is TGTGCCAGCAGGGAGGGTGAGAACACTGAAGCTTTCTTT. As protein: CASREGENTEAFF.

This clone showed up many times. The CDR3 loop reads CASSLARRQTYGYTF. In DNA, the CDR3 is TGTGCCAGCAGCTTAGCGCGTAGACAGACCTATGGCTACACCTTC. The V and J genes are TRBV7-2 and TRBJ1-2, with D possibly being TRBD1 (5 bases). This CDR3 comprises 15 residues. Trimming stripped 0 bases from V and 4 bases from J, with 12 bases between. In germline, CDR1 is SGHTA, CDR2 FQGNSA. Drawing the rest from reference TRBV7-2 and TRBJ1-2, the complete variable domain is GAGVSQSPSNKVTEKGKDVELRCDPISGHTALYWYRQSLGQGLEFLIYFQGNSAPDKSGLPSDRFSAERTGGSVSTLTIQRTQQEDSAVYLCASSLARRQTYGYTFGSGTRLTVV.

The chain links TRBV30 to TRBJ2-3, with D perhaps matching TRBD1 or TRBD2 (6 bases each). This CDR3 spans 15 amino acids. Trimming pared 4 bases from V and 2 bases from J, leaving 16 bases between. Germline assignment: CDR1 GTSNPN and CDR2 SVGIG (reference sequence). The CDR3 spells CAWTVGGDNTDTQYF. CDR3 nucleotide sequence: TGTGCCTGGACTGTCGGCGGGGACAACACAGATACGCAGTATTTT. The whole variable domain, filled in from reference TRBV30 and TRBJ2-3, reads SQTIHQWPATLVQPVGSPLSLECTVEGTSNPNLYWYRQAAGRGLQLLFYSVGIGQISSEVPQNLSASRPQDRQFILSSKKLLLSDSGFYLCAWTVGGDNTDTQYFGPGTRLTVL.